This T cell receptor beta chain was observed in a study of T-cell memory formation after mild COVID-19. Looking at the study overall: Across donors, TCR clusters were largely donor specific.

CDR3 length: 18 amino acids. Per germline, CDR1 GTSNPN and CDR2 SVGIG (reference sequence). This clonotype came up a few times. Its antigen is currently unknown. One end of the junction varies from germline; a read error may be responsible. Findings and limits, study-wide: Mainly in CM and EM were contracting CD4+ clones; CD8+ were in EMRA. Among clones contracting day 15 to 85, CD4/CD8 was balanced, whereas later expanders leaned CD4+.

5'RACE primed from the constant segment yielded TCR alpha and TCR beta cDNA libraries bearing sample barcodes and UMIs. TCRdb itself ran the 5' RACE reads through MiXCR, one entry per CDR3 protein. The data show a few hundred thousand distinct CDR3 sequences, with 20% to 30% seen just once and 8.5% to 9% held by the top ten. J is TRBJ2-3 and V is TRBV30; 10 bases agree with TRBD2. Sequencing input: PBMCs or a T cell subset sorted from them (not recorded which). The clonotype comes from an adult woman who had mild COVID-19 (a few samples of this study predate the infection). Cell type and time point are not known. The CDR3 nucleotides read TGTGCCTGGAGTGAAAGCGGGAGGGCTGGTGTTCGCACATATACGCAGTATTTT. As protein: CAWSESGRAGVRTYTQYF.